The TCR beta chain described here comes from a study of a mutant IDH1 vaccine in newly diagnosed glioma. About the study: Patients previously underwent radiotherapy, temozolomide, or both, and most underwent both.

The time point is: week 47, end of study. All doses held 300 ug of mutant IDH1 20-mer peptide, with topical imiquimod. Regarding this clone: Its antigen is undetermined.

The table came from immunoSEQ multiplex PCR; TCRdb's copy has only in-frame clones and leaves some out. The data hold tens of thousands of clones, with 60% to 85% observed a single time. Trimming at V came to 4 bases and at J to 4 bases, leaving 6 bases not matched to a gene. From germline, CDR1 is SGHDT and CDR2 YYEEEE. CDR3 length: 15 amino acids. The genes are TRBV5-6 and TRBJ2-1; 9 positions match TRBD2. This TCR derives from a man aged 35 to 55 with glioma. Sequenced here: PBMCs, sampled from a glioma patient whose treatment included an IDH1 peptide vaccine. The chain's CDR3 is CASSQTSGLYNEQFF. CDR3 nucleotides: TGTGCCAGCAGCCAGACTAGCGGATTATACAATGAGCAGTTCTTC.